This is a list of T cell receptor beta chains from one sample in a study of shared clonotypes between healthy human individuals. The table came from immunoSEQ multiplex PCR; TCRdb's copy has only in-frame clones and leaves some out. Among a few million clones listed, around 92% were seen once. Sequencing was carried out using naive CD4+ T cells from PBMCs. These receptors all come from a man between 18 and 35 years old in good health. Some clones in this sample may be carry-over from other donors' samples. CDR3s include the opening cysteine and the closing phenylalanine or tryptophan. Each record gives: clone size, J gene, D gene, V gene, CDR3 DNA, CDR3 protein. D genes are given only for firm matches. Not all rows give a size; the values are once, few, many and, for expanded clones, a class.

clone size: once; J gene: TRBJ2-7; D gene: TRBD2; V gene: TRBV5-1; CDR3 DNA: TGCGCCAGCAGCTTGGCCGGGACTAGCGGGAGCGGCGAGCAGTACTTC; CDR3 protein: CASSLAGTSGSGEQYF
clone size: -; J gene: TRBJ2-1; D gene: TRBD2; V gene: TRBV7-2; CDR3 DNA: TGTGCCAGCAGCCCCCGCTTTGTGGGGGGACTAGCGGCGAATGAGCAGTTCTTC; CDR3 protein: CASSPRFVGGLAANEQFF
clone size: -; J gene: TRBJ1-4; D gene: TRBD1; V gene: TRBV9; CDR3 DNA: TGTGCCAGCAGCGTAACAGGGGCAACAACTAATGAAAAACTGTTTTTT; CDR3 protein: CASSVTGATTNEKLFF
clone size: -; J gene: TRBJ2-1; D gene: -; V gene: TRBV28; CDR3 DNA: TGTGCCAGCACCTGGGTTCTCGGTTCTAATGAGCAGTTCTTC; CDR3 protein: CASTWVLGSNEQFF
clone size: once; J gene: TRBJ1-2; D gene: -; V gene: TRBV5-6; CDR3 DNA: TGTGCCAGCAGCAGTTCCGGGGAGGCGAACTATGGCTACACCTTC; CDR3 protein: CASSSSGEANYGYTF
clone size: -; J gene: TRBJ2-7; D gene: TRBD2; V gene: TRBV28; CDR3 DNA: TGTGCCAGCGTGGGGCTAGCGGGAGTCTACGAGCAGTACTTC; CDR3 protein: CASVGLAGVYEQYF
clone size: -; J gene: TRBJ1-2; D gene: -; V gene: TRBV7-9; CDR3 DNA: TGTGCCAGCAACCAGGTGGGGGGCGTCTATGGCTACACCTTC; CDR3 protein: CASNQVGGVYGYTF
clone size: -; J gene: TRBJ2-3; D gene: TRBD2; V gene: TRBV7-3; CDR3 DNA: TGTGCCAGCAGCTTAGGGTCTAGCGGGGCGGCAGATACGCAGTATTTT; CDR3 protein: CASSLGSSGAADTQYF
clone size: once; J gene: TRBJ2-5; D gene: TRBD2; V gene: TRBV7-9; CDR3 DNA: TGTGCCAGCAGCTTAGTGCAGACTAGCGGGAGGTACCAAGAGACCCAGTACTTC; CDR3 protein: CASSLVQTSGRYQETQYF
clone size: -; J gene: TRBJ2-7; D gene: -; V gene: TRBV5-6; CDR3 DNA: TGTGCCAGCAGCTCCAACAGGGACGAGCAGTACTTC; CDR3 protein: CASSSNRDEQYF
clone size: -; J gene: TRBJ1-5; D gene: -; V gene: TRBV5-8; CDR3 DNA: TGTGCCAGCAGCCCGGGTAAAAGCCGCAATCAGCCCCAGCATTTT; CDR3 protein: CASSPGKSRNQPQHF
clone size: -; J gene: TRBJ2-5; D gene: -; V gene: TRBV7-9; CDR3 DNA: TGTGCCAGCAGCCGCCAAGAGACCCAGTACTTC; CDR3 protein: CASSRQETQYF
clone size: -; J gene: TRBJ2-1; D gene: -; V gene: TRBV19; CDR3 DNA: TGTGCCAGTACCCAGACTGGGGGTGAGCAGTTCTTC; CDR3 protein: CASTQTGGEQFF
clone size: -; J gene: TRBJ1-2; D gene: -; V gene: TRBV28; CDR3 DNA: TGTGCCAGCAGGTCCGGCGGGGGGCCGAACTATGGCTACACCTTC; CDR3 protein: CASRSGGGPNYGYTF
clone size: -; J gene: TRBJ2-7; D gene: TRBD1; V gene: TRBV5-1; CDR3 DNA: TGCGCCAGCAGCGCGGACAGGTCCCCCACCTACGAGCAGTACTTC; CDR3 protein: CASSADRSPTYEQYF
clone size: once; J gene: TRBJ2-4; D gene: -; V gene: TRBV10-3; CDR3 DNA: TGTGCCATCAGCTCGGGACGGAACGTCGTCGACATTCAGTACTTC; CDR3 protein: CAISSGRNVVDIQYF
clone size: -; J gene: TRBJ2-3; D gene: -; V gene: TRBV7-3; CDR3 DNA: TGTGCCAGCAGTTCCGCGGGGGCTAGCACAGATACGCAGTATTTT; CDR3 protein: CASSSAGASTDTQYF
clone size: -; J gene: TRBJ1-2; D gene: -; V gene: TRBV2; CDR3 DNA: TGTGCCAGCAGTGCGGCAGGGATCCCCTCTAACTATGGCTACACCTTC; CDR3 protein: CASSAAGIPSNYGYTF
clone size: -; J gene: TRBJ1-2; D gene: TRBD1; V gene: TRBV4-3; CDR3 DNA: TGCGCCAGCAGCCAGCAGGGGGCGGGGGGTAGTGGCTACACCTTC; CDR3 protein: CASSQQGAGGSGYTF
clone size: -; J gene: TRBJ2-1; D gene: TRBD2; V gene: TRBV5-1; CDR3 DNA: TGCGCCAGCAGCTTGGCCGGGGTAGCGGGGAGCGAGCAGTTCTTC; CDR3 protein: CASSLAGVAGSEQFF
clone size: -; J gene: TRBJ2-3; D gene: TRBD1; V gene: TRBV5-1; CDR3 DNA: TGCGCCAGCAGCCTAGGACAGGGTGGGCCAGATACGCAGTATTTT; CDR3 protein: CASSLGQGGPDTQYF
clone size: few; J gene: TRBJ1-1; D gene: -; V gene: TRBV9; CDR3 DNA: TGTGCCAGCAGCGTAGTCGGCGGAGAAGCTTTCTTT; CDR3 protein: CASSVVGGEAFF
clone size: -; J gene: TRBJ1-1; D gene: -; V gene: TRBV7-2; CDR3 DNA: TGTGCCAGCAGCTTAGCCCCCCCCAACACTGAAGCTTTCTTT; CDR3 protein: CASSLAPPNTEAFF
clone size: -; J gene: TRBJ1-4; D gene: -; V gene: TRBV10-2; CDR3 DNA: TGCGCCAGCAGTGAGTATTCGGTGGCCAATGAAAAACTGTTTTTT; CDR3 protein: CASSEYSVANEKLFF
clone size: -; J gene: TRBJ2-2; D gene: TRBD1; V gene: TRBV30; CDR3 DNA: TGTGCCTGGAGGGGATCCCGGACAGGGAACACCGGGGAGCTGTTTTTT; CDR3 protein: CAWRGSRTGNTGELFF
clone size: -; J gene: TRBJ2-5; D gene: -; V gene: TRBV28; CDR3 DNA: TGTGCCAGCAGTTTCACCCTACCACTTAGAGAGACCCAGTACTTC; CDR3 protein: CASSFTLPLRETQYF
clone size: few; J gene: TRBJ1-1; D gene: -; V gene: TRBV5-1; CDR3 DNA: TGCGCCAGCAGCTTGGCCGACGAGAACACTGAAGCTTTCTTT; CDR3 protein: CASSLADENTEAFF
clone size: -; J gene: TRBJ1-3; D gene: -; V gene: TRBV18; CDR3 DNA: TGTGCCAGCTCACCACCGTCGAGGTCTGGAAACACCATATATTTT; CDR3 protein: CASSPPSRSGNTIYF
clone size: once; J gene: TRBJ2-5; D gene: TRBD2; V gene: TRBV15; CDR3 DNA: TGTGCCACCAAGCGACTAGCGGGAGAGGAGACCCAGTACTTC; CDR3 protein: CATKRLAGEETQYF
clone size: -; J gene: TRBJ1-1; D gene: -; V gene: TRBV18; CDR3 DNA: TGTGCCAGCTCACAGACAGAAAAGAACACTGAAGCTTTCTTT; CDR3 protein: CASSQTEKNTEAFF
clone size: -; J gene: TRBJ2-2; D gene: -; V gene: TRBV4-1; CDR3 DNA: TGCGCCAGCAGCCAAGCTCGCAGGGGCGCCGGGGAGCTGTTTTTT; CDR3 protein: CASSQARRGAGELFF
clone size: once; J gene: TRBJ2-5; D gene: -; V gene: TRBV5-1; CDR3 DNA: TGCGCCAGCAGCCCATTCGGGGAGACCCAGTACTTC; CDR3 protein: CASSPFGETQYF
clone size: -; J gene: TRBJ1-4; D gene: TRBD1; V gene: TRBV27; CDR3 DNA: TGTGCCAGCAGTTCCAGACAGGGTCGCGAAAAACTGTTTTTT; CDR3 protein: CASSSRQGREKLFF
clone size: few; J gene: TRBJ1-2; D gene: -; V gene: TRBV29-1; CDR3 DNA: TGCAGCGTGTCCAGGGGAGGGTATGGCTACACCTTC; CDR3 protein: CSVSRGGYGYTF
clone size: few; J gene: TRBJ1-2; D gene: -; V gene: TRBV5-1; CDR3 DNA: TGCGCCAGCAGCTCAGGAGGTAACTATGGCTACACCTTC; CDR3 protein: CASSSGGNYGYTF
clone size: -; J gene: TRBJ2-3; D gene: -; V gene: TRBV9; CDR3 DNA: TGTGCCAGCAGCGTAGATAGTGGGTTTGTGGCAGATACGCAGTATTTT; CDR3 protein: CASSVDSGFVADTQYF
clone size: -; J gene: TRBJ2-7; D gene: -; V gene: TRBV27; CDR3 DNA: TGTGCCAGCAGTTCTCTGGGTGCGGGGTCCGAGCAGTACTTC; CDR3 protein: CASSSLGAGSEQYF
clone size: few; J gene: TRBJ2-5; D gene: -; V gene: TRBV18; CDR3 DNA: TGTGCCAGCTCACCCACCCCTTCTCAAGAGACCCAGTACTTC; CDR3 protein: CASSPTPSQETQYF